Below are 29 T cell receptor beta chains sequenced from a single sample in a study of blood T cell repertoires in COVID-19. The assay was immunoSEQ multiplex PCR, and TCRdb's table has in-frame clones only and misses some. The table has a few hundred thousand clones, approximately 90% seen once. Sequencing was carried out using peripheral blood. The receptors stem from a woman under 40 with COVID-19, enrolled during active disease.

The chain carries TRBV4-2 and TRBJ2-2; D perhaps matches TRBD2 (6 bases). The V end lost 0 bases, the J end lost 2 bases, and 13 bases lay between the germline ends. The CDR3 is made up of 17 amino acids. Per germline, CDR1 LGHNA and CDR2 YNFKEQ. In DNA, the CDR3 is TGTGCCAGCAGCCAAGAACCGGGCGGGGCAAACACCGGGGAGCTGTTTTTT. Its translation: CASSQEPGGANTGELFF.

The chain links TRBV2 to TRBJ1-4, with 7 bases that match TRBD1. CDR3 length: 15 residues. With V trimmed by 6 bases and J by 3 bases, 7 bases remained unmatched. Germline V CDR1 and CDR2: SNHLY, FYNNEI. The CDR3 nucleotides are TGTGCCAGCAGCCGTAACAGGGGCGCTAATGAAAAACTGTTTTTT. This sequence encodes CASSRNRGANEKLFF.

The chain is built from TRBV7-9 and TRBJ1-1; perhaps TRBD1 as D (5 bases). The CDR3 extends over 16 amino acids. Germline assignment: CDR1 SEHNR and CDR2 FQNEAQ (reference sequence). With 2 bases removed from V and 0 bases from J, the gap between germline ends came to 13 bases. In DNA form, the CDR3 reads TGTGCCAGCAGCTTATGGCCGCAGGGTATGAACACTGAAGCTTTCTTT. Translating gives CASSLWPQGMNTEAFF.

V gene TRBV7-8 combines with J gene TRBJ2-7, with 7 bases lining up with TRBD2. The CDR3 consists of 15 residues. V dropped 5 bases and J dropped 9; count of bases not matched to a gene: 16. Germline V lookup: CDR1 SGHVS, CDR2 FQNEAQ. The CDR3 DNA follows: TGTGCCAGCAGCCCTCAGTTGTGGGGGGGACTCTGGCAGTACGTC. It is translated as CASSPQLWGGLWQYV.

This rearrangement joins TRBV27 to TRBJ2-1, with 12 bases aligning to TRBD1. The CDR3 is made up of 16 amino acids. The germline V gene encodes CDR1 MNHEY and CDR2 SMNVEV (reference sequence). Unmatched junction bases numbered 10, after V lost 5 bases and J lost 8 bases. CDR3 sequence reads: CASSLSPGTGGYEQFF. The CDR3 nucleotides read TGTGCCAGCAGTCTCTCCCCCGGGACAGGGGGCTATGAGCAGTTCTTC.

J is TRBJ2-7 and V is TRBV27; TRBD2 matches 7 bases. The CDR3 spans 15 residues. Germline loops: CDR1 MNHEY, CDR2 SMNVEV (reference sequence). The junction had 6 bases not matched to a gene; V was cut back by 1 base and J by 3 bases. CDR3 in DNA: TGTGCCAGCAGTTTATTAGGGGAGGGCATCTACGAGCAGTACTTC. This sequence encodes CASSLLGEGIYEQYF.

The chain links TRBV28 to TRBJ2-1; 7 bases align to TRBD1. J lost 8 bases, V lost 6 bases, and 7 bases had no gene match. CDR1 and CDR2 from the germline V gene are MDHEN and SYDVKM. CDR3 length: 13 residues. The DNA of the CDR3 is TGTGCCAGCAGGACAGGGACCAGGGATGAGCAGTTCTTC. Encoded protein: CASRTGTRDEQFF.

This chain joins TRBV2 and TRBJ1-1, with TRBD1 matching over 9 bases. The ends lost 11 bases at V and 5 bases at J; junction bases unmatched: 6. CDR1 is SNHLY, CDR2 FYNNEI, per germline. There are 12 residues in the CDR3. CDR3 coding DNA: TGTGCCGAGGACAGGGGTGGGACTGAAGCTTTCTTT. This codes for CAEDRGGTEAFF.

A single count supports this clone. The rearrangement uses TRBV28 and TRBJ2-7, with 7 bases that match TRBD2. V lost 5 bases, J lost 6 bases, and 7 bases stayed unmatched. Germline loops: CDR1 MDHEN, CDR2 SYDVKM. The CDR3 runs to 13 residues. The CDR3 DNA follows: TGTGCCAGCAGTGCTACCGGGAGGAGCGAGCAGTACGTC. It yields the protein CASSATGRSEQYV.

This clone was seen more than once but under ten times. The chain uses TRBV4-3 and TRBJ2-7; D unclear. The germline gives CDR1 LGHNA, CDR2 YSLEER. The CDR3 is 13 residues long. Trimming pared 0 bases from V and 6 bases from J, leaving 9 bases between. The CDR3, as DNA: TGCGCCAGCAGCCAAGATACAGAAGGCGAGCAGTACTTC. Protein: CASSQDTEGEQYF.

The chain is built from TRBV11-2 and TRBJ1-5, with no clear D. The CDR3 runs 15 residues. Trimming removed 1 base from V and 4 bases from J, with 11 bases in between. The V gene's germline CDR1 is SGHAT and CDR2 FQNNGV. The CDR3 here is CASSLGVGVNQPQHF. As DNA, the CDR3 is TGTGCCAGCAGCTTAGGCGTCGGGGTAAATCAGCCCCAGCATTTT. Full variable domain (outside the CDR3, taken from reference TRBV11-2 and TRBJ1-5): EAGVAQSPRYKIIEKRQSVAFWCNPISGHATLYWYQQILGQGPKLLIQFQNNGVVDDSQLPKDRFSAERLKGVDSTLKIQPAKLEDSAVYLCASSLGVGVNQPQHFGDGTRLSIL.

This chain joins TRBV6-1 and TRBJ1-6; 7 bases line up with TRBD1. CDR3 length: 17 residues. Per the germline V gene, CDR1 is MNHNS and CDR2 is SASEGT. With 3 bases clipped from V and 1 base from J, the junction kept 6 bases outside the gene matches. CDR3 bases: TGTGCCAGCAGTGATTTCACCAGGGGGTCCTATAATTCACCCCTCCACTTT. Its translation is CASSDFTRGSYNSPLHF.

V gene TRBV19 combines with J gene TRBJ1-1; TRBD1 aligns across 7 bases. The CDR3 totals 14 residues. The V gene's germline CDR1 is LNHDA and CDR2 SQIVND (reference sequence). V dropped 5 bases and J dropped 4; count of bases not matched to a gene: 7. CDR3 coding DNA: TGTGCCAGTAGTTTAGGGGGCGCGTTCACTGAAGCTTTCTTT. As protein: CASSLGGAFTEAFF. Filled out from reference TRBV19 and TRBJ1-1, the complete variable domain reads DGGITQSPKYLFRKEGQNVTLSCEQNLNHDAMYWYRQDPGQGLRLIYYSQIVNDFQKGDIAEGYSVSREKKESFPLTVTSAQKNPTAFYLCASSLGGAFTEAFFGQGTRLTVV.

The rearrangement links TRBV9 to TRBJ2-3; 7 positions agree with TRBD2. This CDR3 contains 16 residues. The V gene end was trimmed by 1 base and the J gene end by 3 bases; junction bases not matched to a gene: 8. Germline lookup yields CDR1 SGDLS and CDR2 YYNGEE. This CDR3 reads CASSVRAGDVTDTQYF. The CDR3 nucleotides read TGTGCCAGCAGCGTACGGGCGGGGGATGTGACAGATACGCAGTATTTT.

The V call is TRBV5-1, the J call TRBJ1-2; D perhaps matches TRBD1 (5 bases). The CDR3 covers 14 residues. Trimming left V 3 bases short and J 3 bases short, with 12 bases between. The germline CDR1 and CDR2 sequences are SGHRS and YFSETQ. The CDR3 nucleotides read TGCGCCAGCAGCTCCCCAGGGAAAGACTATGGCTACACCTTC. This codes for CASSSPGKDYGYTF.

The chain uses TRBV5-1 and TRBJ1-2; TRBD1 is a possible D gene (6 bases). V lost 0 bases to trimming and J lost 6 bases, with 15 bases between them. The CDR3 is 15 residues long. Germline V CDR1 and CDR2: SGHRS, YFSETQ. CDR3 nucleotide sequence: TGCGCCAGCAGCTTGGCCAATTCTGGGGGCGATGGCTACACCTTC. Encoded protein: CASSLANSGGDGYTF.

The rearrangement links TRBV6-5 to TRBJ1-2; TRBD1 matches 8 bases. With V trimmed by 2 bases and J by 4 bases, 3 bases remained unmatched. Germline CDR1 reads MNHEY; CDR2 reads SVGAGI. There are 14 residues in the CDR3. CDR3 bases: TGTGCCAGCAGTTACACCGGACAGGGCTATGGCTACACCTTC. Translated, it gives CASSYTGQGYGYTF.

This clone appeared once. V and J are TRBV7-9 and TRBJ1-4, with 9 positions matching TRBD1. The CDR3 consists of 15 residues. Germline CDR1 and CDR2: SEHNR and FQNEAQ (reference sequence). The V segment lost 4 bases and the J segment 7 bases; nucleotides outside the gene matches: 7. CDR3 sequence (DNA): TGTGCCAGCAGCTCGGAGGGACAGGGCCTTGAAAAACTGTTTTTT. Translation gives CASSSEGQGLEKLFF.

The chain uses TRBV7-9 and TRBJ1-3, with no clear D. CDR3 length: 15 amino acids. The germline V gene encodes CDR1 SEHNR and CDR2 FQNEAQ (reference sequence). V was shortened by 5 bases and J by 3 bases, with 14 bases between the two germline ends. CDR3 residues: CASSANGLGGNTIYF. The CDR3 DNA is TGTGCCAGCAGCGCTAATGGGCTGGGTGGAAACACCATATATTTT. Complete variable domain (other parts from reference TRBV7-9 and TRBJ1-3): DTGVSQNPRHKITKRGQNVTFRCDPISEHNRLYWYRQTLGQGPEFLTYFQNEAQLEKSRLLSDRFSAERPKGSFSTLEIQRTEQGDSAMYLCASSANGLGGNTIYFGEGSWLTVV.

The chain uses TRBV4-2 and TRBJ2-2; 10 nucleotides match TRBD1. CDR3 length: 15 residues. V dropped 2 bases and J dropped 7; count of bases not matched to a gene: 4. Germline V gene lookup returns CDR1 LGHNA and CDR2 YNFKEQ. The chain's CDR3 is CASSQMGQGIGELFF. Written as DNA, the CDR3 is TGTGCCAGCAGCCAAATGGGACAGGGGATCGGGGAGCTGTTTTTT.

This sequence joins TRBV27 and TRBJ2-3, with TRBD1 matching 9 bases. The trim removed 4 bases at V and 4 bases at J, leaving 0 bases unmatched. This CDR3 spans 13 amino acids. CDR1 and CDR2 (germline): MNHEY, SMNVEV (reference sequence). CDR3 sequence reads: CASSWTGADTQYF. The DNA of the CDR3 is TGTGCCAGCAGTTGGACAGGGGCAGATACGCAGTATTTT.

This chain joins TRBV6-1 and TRBJ1-2; a possible D gene is TRBD1 (5 bases). Germline V CDR1 and CDR2: MNHNS, SASEGT. V was pared by 0 bases and J by 1 base, with 15 bases between. The CDR3 covers 17 residues. The CDR3 sequence: CASSEAQGGYLNYGYTF. The CDR3, as DNA: TGTGCCAGCAGTGAAGCGCAGGGAGGGTACCTTAACTATGGCTACACCTTC.

There are a few counts of this clone. The chain uses TRBV4-1 and TRBJ1-2; 7 nucleotides align to TRBD1. CDR1 is MGHRA and CDR2 is YSYEKL in the germline V gene. CDR3 size: 16 residues. V lost 4 bases, J lost 0 bases, and 8 bases stayed unmatched. CDR3 sequence (DNA): TGCGCCAGCAGCCCACAGGGGACAGCGCCTAACTATGGCTACACCTTC. This sequence encodes CASSPQGTAPNYGYTF.

The rearrangement links TRBV7-9 to TRBJ1-6, with D possibly being TRBD1 (5 bases). The CDR3 contains 14 residues. Germline V gene sequence: CDR1 SEHNR, CDR2 FQNEAQ (reference sequence). V was shortened by 3 bases and J by 7 bases, with 10 bases between the two germline ends. Here the CDR3 reads CASSFSTDNSPLHF. CDR3 bases: TGTGCCAGCAGCTTTTCGACAGACAATTCACCCCTCCACTTT. The variable domain in full, completed from reference TRBV7-9 and TRBJ1-6, reads DTGVSQNPRHKITKRGQNVTFRCDPISEHNRLYWYRQTLGQGPEFLTYFQNEAQLEKSRLLSDRFSAERPKGSFSTLEIQRTEQGDSAMYLCASSFSTDNSPLHFGNGTRLTVT.

V gene TRBV19 combines with J gene TRBJ1-2; tentative D call: TRBD1 (5 bases). Trimming left V 7 bases short and J 9 bases short, with 18 bases between. This CDR3 contains 13 residues. Germline V gives CDR1 LNHDA, CDR2 SQIVND (reference sequence). The CDR3 DNA is TGTGCCAGTACCACCACCCCAGGGCAAAGCTACACCTTC. Residues: CASTTTPGQSYTF.

The chain is built from TRBV18 and TRBJ2-3; D perhaps matches TRBD1 (6 bases). V was clipped by 2 bases and J by 0 bases, with 15 bases between them. The CDR3 runs 17 residues. The germline V gene has CDR1 KGHSH and CDR2 LQKENI. The chain's CDR3 is CASSPVWGRTSTDTQYF. DNA for the CDR3: TGTGCCAGCTCACCAGTTTGGGGGCGAACTAGCACAGATACGCAGTATTTT.

Turning to this clone: A much more abundant neighbour one base away suggests this may be a read error. V gene TRBV28 combines with J gene TRBJ2-2, with 7 bases that match TRBD1. This CDR3 has 13 residues. V shed 6 bases, J shed 5 bases, and the junction held 3 bases outside the gene matches. CDR1 MDHEN and CDR2 SYDVKM come from the germline V gene. Here the CDR3 DNA reads TGTGCCAGCAGGGAACAGGGGACCGGGGAGCTGTTTTTT. Translation gives CASREQGTGELFF.

The chain recombines TRBV5-5 with TRBJ1-4; D might be TRBD1 (6 bases). Trimming removed 4 bases from V and 3 bases from J, with 13 bases in between. CDR1 SGHKS and CDR2 YYEKEE come from the germline V gene (reference sequence). The CDR3 length is 15 residues. CDR3 bases: TGTGCCAGCAGCCCCACAGGGTTTTCTAATGAAAAACTGTTTTTT. Translating it yields CASSPTGFSNEKLFF.

The V call is TRBV2, the J call TRBJ1-1, with a possible D match to TRBD1 (6 bases). In germline, CDR1 is SNHLY, CDR2 FYNNEI. V dropped 4 bases and J dropped 4 bases, with 13 bases sitting between them. The CDR3 spans 14 residues. CDR3 amino acids: CASSVQGRGTEAFF. The CDR3 DNA reads as TGTGCCAGCAGTGTACAGGGTCGTGGCACTGAAGCTTTCTTT.